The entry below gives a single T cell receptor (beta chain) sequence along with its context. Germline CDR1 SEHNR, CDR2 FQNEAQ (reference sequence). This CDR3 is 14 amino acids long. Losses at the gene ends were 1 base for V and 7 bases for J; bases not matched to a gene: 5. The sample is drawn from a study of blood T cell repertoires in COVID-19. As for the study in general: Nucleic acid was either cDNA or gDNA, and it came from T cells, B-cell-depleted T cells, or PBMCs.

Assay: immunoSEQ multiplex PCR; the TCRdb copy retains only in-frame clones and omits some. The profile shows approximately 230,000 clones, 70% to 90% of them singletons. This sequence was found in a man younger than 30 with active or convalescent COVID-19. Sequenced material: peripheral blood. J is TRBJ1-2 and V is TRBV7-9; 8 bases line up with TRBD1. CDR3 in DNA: TGTGCCAGCAGCTTAGTGGACAGGGAAAGTGGCTACACCTTC. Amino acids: CASSLVDRESGYTF.